The 6 T cell receptor beta chains presented below share a single source sample, sequenced in a study of T cell repertoires in cytomegalovirus infection. One entry per CDR3 protein results from TCRdb running MiXCR on the reads. The table shows 680,000 or so distinct CDR3 sequences, with roughly a third occurring only once. Sample: PBMCs. Source of these receptors: a human donor in good health (CMV status not recorded). Some clones in this sample may be carry-over from other donors' samples.

On this clonotype: A far larger clone differs by one base, so this is likely a read error. This chain links TRBV12-3 or TRBV12-4 with TRBJ2-7; TRBD1 or TRBD2 may be the D gene (5 bases each). This CDR3 region has 12 residues. The CDR3 loop is CSSSLWGYEQYF. CDR3 in DNA: TGTTCCAGCAGTTTGTGGGGGTACGAGCAGTACTTC.

The DNA of the CDR3 is TGTGCCAGCAGCTCCGCCGGATCCGGGACAGGGAACTATGGCTACACCTTC. The encoded protein is CASSSAGSGTGNYGYTF. The rearrangement joins TRBV28 to TRBJ1-2, with 9 bases that match TRBD1. Looked up from germline, CDR1 is MDHEN and CDR2 is SYDVKM. The CDR3 is 17 residues long. With 6 bases clipped from V and 2 bases from J, the junction kept 13 bases outside the gene matches.

This sequence joins TRBV10-3 and TRBJ2-4, with a tentative D call TRBD2 (5 bases). The CDR3 is 16 amino acids. The germline V gene encodes CDR1 ENHRY and CDR2 SYGVKD. Trimming stripped 4 bases from V and 1 base from J, with 14 bases between. CDR3 nucleotides: TGTGCCATCAGTGTGGGAGTAGCCGGGGCCAAAAACATTCAGTACTTC. Residues: CAISVGVAGAKNIQYF.

The sample holds a few counts of this clonotype. The chain has TRBV4-1 and TRBJ2-3; 12 nucleotides align to TRBD1. This CDR3 region has 17 residues. CDR1 and CDR2 (germline): MGHRA, YSYEKL. V shed 5 bases and J 1 base; nucleotides not matched to a gene: 7. Written as DNA, the CDR3 is TGCGCCAGCAGCTCGACCGGGACAGGGGGCCGCACAGATACGCAGTATTTT. Translated: CASSSTGTGGRTDTQYF.

The chain combines TRBV6-4 with TRBJ1-4; perhaps TRBD1 as D (6 bases). Germline CDR1 and CDR2: MRHNA and SNTAGT. Trimming took off 5 bases at V and 10 bases at J, with 17 bases between the two ends. There are 14 residues in the CDR3. The CDR3 DNA follows: TGTGCCAGCAGTCCCGGGACAATCCCCACAAAACTGTTTTTT. This codes for CASSPGTIPTKLFF.

The chain combines TRBV20-1 with TRBJ1-2; 8 positions match TRBD1. Per germline, CDR1 DFQATT and CDR2 SNEGSKA (reference sequence). This CDR3 has 14 amino acids. Trimming at V came to 5 bases and at J to 5 bases, leaving 10 bases not matched to a gene. This CDR3 is CSAARQGAGYGYTF. DNA of the CDR3: TGCAGTGCTGCCCGGCAGGGGGCTGGTTATGGCTACACCTTC.